A selection of T cell receptor beta chains follows, all from one sample in a study of beta chain features in type 1 diabetes. Assay: immunoSEQ multiplex PCR; the TCRdb copy retains only in-frame clones and omits some. The table records a few hundred thousand clones, roughly 30% of them present only once. Material for sequencing was central memory CD4+ T cells from blood. The source is a young man in good health. Each CDR3 is given without its conserved first and last residue. The order of the fields is V gene, CDR3 length, J gene, CDR3 protein.

>TRBV2|12|TRBJ2-7
ASRRTGLGYEQY
>TRBV4-3|15|TRBJ2-1
ASSQVVLAGRTGEQF
>TRBV5-4|13|TRBJ2-2
ASSIDSANTGELF
>TRBV2|13|TRBJ2-3
ASRATSGSTDTQY
>TRBV28|11|TRBJ2-3
ASSLLQGGTQY
>TRBV9|12|TRBJ1-5
ASSERREGQPQH
>TRBV20-1|9|TRBJ1-1
SARRDREAF
>TRBV2|15|TRBJ2-1
ASSDSTASRSYNEQF
>TRBV4-1|12|TRBJ1-5
ASSFGTGNQPQH
>TRBV18|13|TRBJ2-3
ASSPSSGGSDTQY
>TRBV29-1|9|TRBJ2-1
SGQRSDEQF
>TRBV30|14|TRBJ2-1
AWSGGSGSSYNEQF
>TRBV29-1|14|TRBJ2-7
SVEVVLAGGSYEQY
>TRBV15|11|TRBJ1-1
ATSRDQGTEAF
>TRBV29-1|13|TRBJ2-1
SALGTSGGMDEQF
>TRBV30|11|TRBJ1-2
AWILGLGDGYT
>TRBV10-3|10|TRBJ2-3
AIQAGTDTQY
>TRBV7-2|12|TRBJ2-3
ASSPKGLGRRQY
>TRBV19|11|TRBJ2-3
ASSGGIADTQY
>TRBV2|13|TRBJ1-6
ASSVTVGTNSPLH
>TRBV6-5|12|TRBJ1-2
ASSYRQENYGYT
>TRBV15|13|TRBJ2-1
ATSRDYEGGSGQF